Listed below are T cell receptor beta chains from one sample, sequenced in a study of cytomegalovirus exposure and HLA in healthy donors. Some clones are missing from TCRdb's copy, which holds only in-frame ones; the method was immunoSEQ multiplex PCR. The sample shows around 210,000 clones, around 83% of them seen only once. The specimen sequenced was PBMCs. All receptors come from a girl aged 2 to 9 in good health and CMV-seronegative. Both conserved end residues are part of each CDR3. A D gene is named only where the DNA matches it firmly. For some rows the clone size is stated as once, few or many, or as a class when expanded; others skip it.

size,J,D,V,length,DNA,CDR3
once,TRBJ2-2,NA,TRBV18,15,TGTGCCAGCTCCCTGGGGCTTCCGAACACCGGGGAGCTGTTTTTT,CASSLGLPNTGELFF
NA,TRBJ2-3,TRBD2,TRBV2,15,TGTGCCAGCAGAGGGCGGCGGACTAGTGCGGATACGCAGTATTTT,CASRGRRTSADTQYF
NA,TRBJ1-6,NA,TRBV6-5,14,TGTGCCAGCAGTTCCAGGGGATGGAATTCACCCCTCCACTTT,CASSSRGWNSPLHF
NA,TRBJ1-2,NA,TRBV29-1,13,TGCAGCGTTGAAGAGCACCTTAGGGGTGGCTACACCTTC,CSVEEHLRGGYTF
NA,TRBJ1-2,NA,TRBV7-9,13,TGTGCCAGCCTAACGGCAGGGGCCTATGGCTACACCTTC,CASLTAGAYGYTF
NA,TRBJ1-4,TRBD1,TRBV9,15,TGTGCCAGCAGCGTAATGGGACAGAGTAATGAAAAACTGTTTTTT,CASSVMGQSNEKLFF
once,TRBJ2-4,TRBD2,TRBV6-5,14,TGTGCCAGCAGTCTAGCGGGGCCATCAAACATTCAGTACTTC,CASSLAGPSNIQYF
NA,TRBJ1-5,TRBD1,TRBV10-2,17,TGCGCCGTCTCGCCCGGGAAACCGGGACAGGTCCGTCAGCCCCAGCATTTT,CAVSPGKPGQVRQPQHF
few,TRBJ1-3,NA,TRBV12-5,14,TGTGCTAGTGCCATGGACATCTCTGGAAACACCATATATTTT,CASAMDISGNTIYF
NA,TRBJ2-5,TRBD2,TRBV6-1,15,TGTGCCAGCAGTGACGGGGGGGCAGACCAAGAGACCCAGTACTTC,CASSDGGADQETQYF
NA,TRBJ1-3,NA,TRBV5-7,13,TGTGCCAGCAGCTTGAAGGGGGTATACACCATATATTTT,CASSLKGVYTIYF
NA,TRBJ1-2,TRBD1,TRBV6-1,14,TGTGCCAGCAGTCCCTCGACAGGGAACTATGGCTACACCTTC,CASSPSTGNYGYTF
NA,TRBJ2-4,NA,TRBV30,14,TGTGCCTGGAGTTCAGGGGATAGCAAAAACATTCAGTACTTC,CAWSSGDSKNIQYF
NA,TRBJ1-1,TRBD1,TRBV27,13,TGTGCCAGCAGCGGACAGGGGCGGACTGAAGCTTTCTTT,CASSGQGRTEAFF
NA,TRBJ1-2,NA,TRBV30,15,TGTGCCTGGAGTGTACACGCGTCTGCGGCCTATGGCTACACCTTC,CAWSVHASAAYGYTF
NA,TRBJ2-5,TRBD1,TRBV18,14,TGTGCCAGCTCACCCGGACAGGGGCAAGAGACCCAGTACTTC,CASSPGQGQETQYF
NA,TRBJ1-2,TRBD1,TRBV19,13,TGTGCCACAAGGACAGGGATTAATTATGGCTACACCTTC,CATRTGINYGYTF
few,TRBJ1-6,TRBD1,TRBV2,15,TGTGCCAGCAGGGGGGACAGGGCGGATAATTCACCCCTCCACTTT,CASRGDRADNSPLHF
NA,TRBJ1-2,NA,TRBV29-1,16,TGCAGCGTTGAATCCAGTCAGGGCTTAGCTAACTATGGCTACACCTTC,CSVESSQGLANYGYTF
NA,TRBJ2-7,NA,TRBV7-2,11,TGTGCCAGCAGCCTCTCCTACGAGCAGTACTTC,CASSLSYEQYF
NA,TRBJ2-2,NA,TRBV5-1,15,TGCGCCAGCAGCTTATCGGGACTGGACACCGGGGAGCTGTTTTTT,CASSLSGLDTGELFF
NA,TRBJ2-3,NA,TRBV6-5,14,TGTGCCAGCAGGCCGTCAGGATCCACGGATACGCAGTATTTT,CASRPSGSTDTQYF
NA,TRBJ1-1,NA,TRBV30,14,TGTGCCTGGTCCTGGGGGGGGATGGTCACTGAAGCTTTCTTT,CAWSWGGMVTEAFF
few,TRBJ2-5,TRBD2,TRBV5-4,16,TGTGCCAGCAGCTTGGGAGGATTGAGCGGGGGGAGCTACCAGTACTTC,CASSLGGLSGGSYQYF
NA,TRBJ2-3,NA,TRBV7-9,16,TGTGCCAGCAGCTTAAGCCCCCGGGACATCACAGATACGCAGTATTTT,CASSLSPRDITDTQYF
NA,TRBJ2-2,NA,TRBV5-1,15,TGCGCCAGCAGCTTGCGCCAGGGCGGCACCGGGGAGCTGTTTTTT,CASSLRQGGTGELFF
NA,TRBJ1-2,TRBD1,TRBV27,15,TGTGCCAGCAGTTTGAAGAGACAGGGAAACTATGGCTACACCTTC,CASSLKRQGNYGYTF
NA,TRBJ1-2,NA,TRBV15,15,TGTGCCACCAGCAGAGATTCGGCGAGGGCGGAAGGCTACACCTTC,CATSRDSARAEGYTF
few,TRBJ1-2,NA,TRBV2,13,TGTGCCAGCAGTGTCGGGAGGACGTATGGCTACACCTTC,CASSVGRTYGYTF
once,TRBJ1-4,TRBD1,TRBV2,15,TGTGCCAGCAGTGACCCCGGACAGGGGGCCGGAAAACTGTTTTTT,CASSDPGQGAGKLFF
few,TRBJ2-6,TRBD1,TRBV5-1,17,TGCGCCAGCAGCCCCGGGACAGTATACTCTGGGGCCAACGTCCTGACTTTC,CASSPGTVYSGANVLTF